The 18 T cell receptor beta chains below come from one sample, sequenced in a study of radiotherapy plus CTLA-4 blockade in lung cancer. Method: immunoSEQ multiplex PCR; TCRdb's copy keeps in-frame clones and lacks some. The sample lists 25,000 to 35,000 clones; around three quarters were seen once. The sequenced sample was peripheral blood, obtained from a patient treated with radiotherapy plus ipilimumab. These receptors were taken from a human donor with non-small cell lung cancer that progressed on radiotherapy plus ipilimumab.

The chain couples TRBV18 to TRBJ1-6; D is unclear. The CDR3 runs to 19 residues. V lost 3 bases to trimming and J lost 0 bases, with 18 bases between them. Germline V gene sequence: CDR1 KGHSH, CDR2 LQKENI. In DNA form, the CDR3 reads TGTGCCAGCTCACCGTACGCGTCGCCAGGCAACTCCTATAATTCACCCCTCCACTTT. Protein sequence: CASSPYASPGNSYNSPLHF.

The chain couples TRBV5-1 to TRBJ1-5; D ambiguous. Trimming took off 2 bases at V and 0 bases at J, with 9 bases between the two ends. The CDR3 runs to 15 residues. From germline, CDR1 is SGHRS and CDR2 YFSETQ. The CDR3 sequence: CASSFGQNSNQPQHF. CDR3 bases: TGCGCCAGCAGCTTTGGCCAGAATAGCAATCAGCCCCAGCATTTT.

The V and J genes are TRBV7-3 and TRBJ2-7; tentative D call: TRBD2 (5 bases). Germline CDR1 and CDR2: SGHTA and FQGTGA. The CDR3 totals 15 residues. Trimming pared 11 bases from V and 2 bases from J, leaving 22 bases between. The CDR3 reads CAGQRRGSRTYEQYF. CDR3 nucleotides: TGTGCCGGCCAGCGGAGAGGCAGCCGTACCTACGAGCAGTACTTC.

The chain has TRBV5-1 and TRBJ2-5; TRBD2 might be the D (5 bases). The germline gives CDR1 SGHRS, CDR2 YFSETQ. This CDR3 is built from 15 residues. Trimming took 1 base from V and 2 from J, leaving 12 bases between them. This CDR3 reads CASSLFSREQETQYF. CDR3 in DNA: TGCGCCAGCAGCTTGTTCTCACGGGAACAAGAGACCCAGTACTTC.

CDR3 DNA: TGCGCCAGCAGCTTGGGCTGGACAGGAGTTTACGAGCAGTACTTC. This sequence encodes CASSLGWTGVYEQYF. The gene calls are TRBV5-1 and TRBJ2-7; 7 bases are shared with TRBD1. This CDR3 contains 15 residues. The V gene's germline CDR1 is SGHRS and CDR2 YFSETQ. Trimming cost V 0 bases and J 4 bases; bases outside gene matches: 7. The full variable domain, its missing parts supplied by reference TRBV5-1 and TRBJ2-7, is KAGVTQTPRYLIKTRGQQVTLSCSPISGHRSVSWYQQTPGQGLQFLFEYFSETQRNKGNFPGRFSGRQFSNSRSEMNVSTLELGDSALYLCASSLGWTGVYEQYFGPGTRLTVT.

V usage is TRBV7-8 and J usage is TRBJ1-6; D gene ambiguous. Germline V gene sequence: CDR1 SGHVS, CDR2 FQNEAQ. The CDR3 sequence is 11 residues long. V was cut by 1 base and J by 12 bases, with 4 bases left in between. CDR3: CASSLGEPLHF. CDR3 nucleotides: TGTGCCAGCAGCTTAGGAGAACCCCTCCACTTT.

CDR3 loop: CASSFIPRPKLFF. CDR3 coding DNA: TGTGCCAGCAGTTTTATCCCGAGGCCTAAACTGTTTTTT. The chain joins TRBV28 to TRBJ1-4, with D unresolved. Deletions cut 3 bases from V and 11 bases from J, with 13 bases between. Germline V gene lookup returns CDR1 MDHEN and CDR2 SYDVKM. This CDR3 comprises 13 residues.

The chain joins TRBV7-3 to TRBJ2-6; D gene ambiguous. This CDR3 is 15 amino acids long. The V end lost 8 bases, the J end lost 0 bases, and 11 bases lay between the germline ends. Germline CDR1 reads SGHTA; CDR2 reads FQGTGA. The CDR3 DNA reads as TGTGCCAGCGGCACCTCACGCTCTGGGGCCAACGTCCTGACTTTC. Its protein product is CASGTSRSGANVLTF.

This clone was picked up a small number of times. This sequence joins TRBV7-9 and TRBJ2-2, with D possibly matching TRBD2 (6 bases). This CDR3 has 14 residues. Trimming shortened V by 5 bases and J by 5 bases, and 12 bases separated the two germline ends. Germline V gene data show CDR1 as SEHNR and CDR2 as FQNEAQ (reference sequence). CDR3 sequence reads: CASSPRLDTGELFF. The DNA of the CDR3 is TGTGCCAGCAGCCCACGACTAGATACCGGGGAGCTGTTTTTT.

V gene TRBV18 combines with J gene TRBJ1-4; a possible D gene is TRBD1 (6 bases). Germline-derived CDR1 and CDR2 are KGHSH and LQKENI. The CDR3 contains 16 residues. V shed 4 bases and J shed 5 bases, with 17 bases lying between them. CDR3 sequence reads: CASSLALTGANEKLFF. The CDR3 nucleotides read TGTGCCAGCTCACTGGCGCTGACAGGAGCGAATGAAAAACTGTTTTTT.

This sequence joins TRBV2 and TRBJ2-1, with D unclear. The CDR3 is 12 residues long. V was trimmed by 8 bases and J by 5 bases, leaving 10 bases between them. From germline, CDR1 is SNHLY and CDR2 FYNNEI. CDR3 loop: CASVELNNEQFF. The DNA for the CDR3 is TGTGCCAGCGTGGAATTGAACAATGAGCAGTTCTTC.

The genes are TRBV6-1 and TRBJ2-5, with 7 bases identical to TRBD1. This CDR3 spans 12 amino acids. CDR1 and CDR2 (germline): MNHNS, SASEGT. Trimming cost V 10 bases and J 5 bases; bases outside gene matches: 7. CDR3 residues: CATGQVGETQYF. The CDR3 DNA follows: TGTGCCACCGGACAGGTCGGTGAGACCCAGTACTTC.

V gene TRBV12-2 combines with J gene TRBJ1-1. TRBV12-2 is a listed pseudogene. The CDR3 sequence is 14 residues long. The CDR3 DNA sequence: TGTGCAAGTCGCTTAGTCTCCGGGAAGAGTGAAGCTTTCTTT. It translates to CASRLVSGKSEAFF.

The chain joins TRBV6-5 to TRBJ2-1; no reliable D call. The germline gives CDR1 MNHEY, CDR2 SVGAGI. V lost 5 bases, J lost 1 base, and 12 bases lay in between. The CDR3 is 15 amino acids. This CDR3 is CASSQNQDSYNEQFF. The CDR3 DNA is TGTGCCAGCAGTCAGAACCAGGATTCCTACAATGAGCAGTTCTTC.

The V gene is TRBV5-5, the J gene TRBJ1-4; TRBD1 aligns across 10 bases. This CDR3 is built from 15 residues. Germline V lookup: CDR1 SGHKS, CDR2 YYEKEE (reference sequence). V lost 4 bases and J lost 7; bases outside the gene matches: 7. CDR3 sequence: CASSVEGQGSEKLFF. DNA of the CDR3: TGTGCCAGCAGCGTCGAGGGACAGGGGTCTGAAAAACTGTTTTTT.

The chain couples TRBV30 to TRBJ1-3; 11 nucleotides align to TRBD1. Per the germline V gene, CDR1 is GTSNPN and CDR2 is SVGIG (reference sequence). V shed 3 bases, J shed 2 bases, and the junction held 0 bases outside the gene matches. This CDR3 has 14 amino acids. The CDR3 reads CAWRGQGAGNTIYF. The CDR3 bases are TGTGCCTGGAGGGGACAGGGGGCTGGAAACACCATATATTTT.

CDR3 sequence (DNA): TGTGCCAGCAGAACCCCGGGACCGCTGACTGGAAACACCATATATTTT. It translates to CASRTPGPLTGNTIYF. V gene TRBV28 combines with J gene TRBJ1-3; possible D gene TRBD1, 5 bases. Germline V CDR1 and CDR2: MDHEN, SYDVKM. The CDR3 contains 16 residues. The V end was cut by 6 bases, the J end by 2 bases, with 17 bases between.

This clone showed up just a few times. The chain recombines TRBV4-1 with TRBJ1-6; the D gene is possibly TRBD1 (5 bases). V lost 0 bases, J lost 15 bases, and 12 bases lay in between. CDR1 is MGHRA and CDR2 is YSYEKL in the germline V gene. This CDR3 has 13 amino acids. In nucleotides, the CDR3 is TGCGCCAGCAGCCAAGATCCCCAGGGTGGCCTCCACTTT. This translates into CASSQDPQGGLHF.